Presented here are 11 T cell receptor beta chains from one specimen sequenced in a study of blood T cell repertoires in COVID-19. Libraries were prepared by immunoSEQ multiplex PCR; TCRdb keeps only in-frame clonotypes and omits some of them. The table shows more than 85,000 clones, with over 85% occurring only once. Material: peripheral blood. These receptors originate from a woman between 50 and 59 years old with COVID-19, enrolled during active disease.

The chain couples TRBV7-2 to TRBJ1-3; 7 nucleotides match TRBD1. The CDR3 length is 14 residues. V lost 3 bases and J lost 3; bases outside the gene matches: 2. Germline V lookup: CDR1 SGHTA, CDR2 FQGNSA. DNA for the CDR3: TGTGCCAGCAGCTTCGACAGGGATGGAAACACCATATATTTT. Protein product: CASSFDRDGNTIYF.

V and J are TRBV11-2 and TRBJ1-2; maybe TRBD1 (6 bases). From germline, CDR1 is SGHAT and CDR2 FQNNGV. Trimming pared 2 bases from V and 5 bases from J, leaving 6 bases between. The CDR3 loop spans 12 amino acids. CDR3 bases: TGTGCCAGCAGCTTAACAGGGTATGGCTACACCTTC. It codes for CASSLTGYGYTF.

The chain couples TRBV19 to TRBJ1-6, with 7 bases identical to TRBD1. Germline CDR1 and CDR2: LNHDA and SQIVND (reference sequence). V lost 5 bases to trimming and J lost 6 bases; unmatched junction nucleotides: 13. The CDR3 has 17 residues. The CDR3 is CASSSSPGTATNSPLHF. The CDR3 bases are TGTGCCAGTAGTTCCTCGCCCGGGACAGCCACTAATTCACCCCTCCACTTT.

This chain uses TRBV10-2 with TRBJ2-7; possible D gene TRBD2, 6 bases. The length of the CDR3 is 15 residues. Trimming took 2 bases from V and 2 from J, leaving 13 bases between them. The germline gives CDR1 WSHSY, CDR2 SAAADI. The CDR3 DNA follows: TGCGCCAGCAGTGAGAGGGACTCTCGGGCCTACGAGCAGTACGTC. This codes for CASSERDSRAYEQYV.

The chain joins TRBV10-2 to TRBJ1-3; D possibly corresponds to TRBD1 (5 bases). The CDR3 consists of 13 residues. V lost 8 bases, J lost 2 bases, and 10 bases lay in between. The V gene's germline CDR1 is WSHSY and CDR2 SAAADI. CDR3 DNA: TGCGCCAGCTGGGGCAATCCTGGAAACACCATATATTTT. Translating it yields CASWGNPGNTIYF.

This chain joins TRBV6-5 and TRBJ1-2; 8 bases line up with TRBD1. CDR3 size: 13 residues. J lost 8 bases, V lost 10 bases, and 12 bases had no gene match. The germline gives CDR1 MNHEY, CDR2 SVGAGI. The CDR3 DNA reads TGTGCCACCTTCCCGACAGGGGTGAGGGGCTACACCTTC. This gives the protein CATFPTGVRGYTF.

This clone was observed once. This chain links TRBV9 with TRBJ2-5; possibly TRBD1 for D (6 bases). The V end lost 4 bases, the J end lost 5 bases, and 15 bases lay between the germline ends. This CDR3 is 14 amino acids long. The germline V gene has CDR1 SGDLS and CDR2 YYNGEE. This CDR3 is CASSPLTGRETQYF. In nucleotides, the CDR3 is TGTGCCAGCAGCCCGTTAACAGGGCGCGAGACCCAGTACTTC.

The genes are TRBV5-6 and TRBJ1-1; D not certain. The V gene lost 2 bases and the J gene lost 7 bases, with 9 bases spanning the gap. CDR3 size: 12 residues. Germline loops: CDR1 SGHDT, CDR2 YYEEEE. CDR3: CASSLPNFEAFF. The CDR3 bases are TGTGCCAGCAGCTTACCCAACTTTGAAGCTTTCTTT.

The CDR3 DNA reads TGTGCCAGCAGCCGAGACAGGGGGCGCGGTAATGAGCAGTTCTTC. Its translation: CASSRDRGRGNEQFF. J is TRBJ2-1 and V is TRBV5-4, with 10 bases that match TRBD1. CDR1 is SGHNT, CDR2 YYREEE, per germline (reference sequence). The V segment lost 4 bases and the J segment 7 bases; nucleotides outside the gene matches: 8. CDR3 size: 15 residues.

J is TRBJ2-1 and V is TRBV5-8; D perhaps matches TRBD2 (5 bases). In germline, CDR1 is SGHTS, CDR2 YDEGEE. This CDR3 is 13 amino acids long. V shed 0 bases and J shed 10 bases, with 11 bases lying between them. The CDR3: CASSLVAGREQFF. DNA of the CDR3: TGTGCCAGCAGCTTGGTGGCTGGGAGAGAGCAGTTCTTC. Complete variable domain (other parts from reference TRBV5-8 and TRBJ2-1): EAGVTQSPTHLIKTRGQQATLRCSPISGHTSVYWYQQALGLGLQFLLWYDEGEERNRGNFPPRFSGRQFPNYSSELNVNALELEDSALYLCASSLVAGREQFFGPGTRLTVL.

V is TRBV19 and J is TRBJ2-2, with a weak D call TRBD1 (6 bases). V lost 5 bases and J lost 6, with 19 bases in between. The CDR3 consists of 16 residues. Looked up from germline, CDR1 is LNHDA and CDR2 is SQIVND (reference sequence). The CDR3 coding sequence is TGTGCCAGTAGTCCTACAGGGTTGGGGGACCCCGGGGAGCTGTTTTTT. Translation gives CASSPTGLGDPGELFF.